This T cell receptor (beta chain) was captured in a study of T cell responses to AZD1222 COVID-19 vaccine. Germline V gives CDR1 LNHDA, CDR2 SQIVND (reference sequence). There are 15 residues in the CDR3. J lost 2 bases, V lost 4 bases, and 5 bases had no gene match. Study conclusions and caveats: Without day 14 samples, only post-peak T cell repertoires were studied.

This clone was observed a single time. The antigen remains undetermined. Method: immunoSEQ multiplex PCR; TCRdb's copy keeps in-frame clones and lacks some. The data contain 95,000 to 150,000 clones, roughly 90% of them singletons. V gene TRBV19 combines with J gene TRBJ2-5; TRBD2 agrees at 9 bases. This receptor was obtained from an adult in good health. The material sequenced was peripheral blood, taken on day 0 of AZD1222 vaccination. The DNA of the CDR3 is TGTGCCAGTAGTACCGGACTAGCGCATCAAGAGACCCAGTACTTC. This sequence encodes CASSTGLAHQETQYF. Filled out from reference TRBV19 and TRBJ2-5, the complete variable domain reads DGGITQSPKYLFRKEGQNVTLSCEQNLNHDAMYWYRQDPGQGLRLIYYSQIVNDFQKGDIAEGYSVSREKKESFPLTVTSAQKNPTAFYLCASSTGLAHQETQYFGPGTRLLVL.